Given below is one TCR beta chain in context. Its antigen is as yet unknown. These data come from a study of shared clonotypes between healthy human individuals. Findings of the study overall: Though the depth was large, rarefaction showed that sorted-subset sequencing was incomplete.

CD45RO-negative cells were positively selected for CCR7, leaving out terminally differentiated effector memory CD45RA+ cells. The germline CDR1 and CDR2 sequences are SNHLY and FYNNEI. V dropped 4 bases and J dropped 4; count of bases not matched to a gene: 12. CDR3 length equals 16 residues. At a deep level, the assay was run. The data were produced by immunoSEQ multiplex PCR, yet TCRdb's version contains in-frame clones alone and is incomplete. The sample has millions of clones; about 93% are singletons. The chain is built from TRBV2 and TRBJ2-7; TRBD1 matches at 8 bases. This clonotype was sampled from a young man in good health. Some clones in this sample may be carry-over from other donors' samples. The material sequenced was naive CD8+ T cells from PBMCs. CDR3 coding DNA: TGTGCCAGCAGTGGGCGAACCGGGACAGGTGCGTACGAGCAGTACTTC. Translated: CASSGRTGTGAYEQYF.